These 28 T cell receptor beta chains came from one sample sequenced in a study of blood T cells in healthy people across ages. Combining a sample-barcoded 5' primer with a J-beta primer mix, a second PCR ran for about 6 to 12 cycles. MiXCR, applied by TCRdb to the 5' RACE reads, yields one record per CDR3 protein. Of 1.5 million to 2 million distinct CDR3 sequences listed, 28% are singletons. The sequencing input was blood. Receptors were obtained from a woman in her twenties or thirties in good health.

The CDR3 region is CASSLMAANEKLFF. CDR3 nucleotides: TGTGCCAGCAGTTTGATGGCAGCTAATGAAAAACTGTTTTTT. The chain employs TRBV27 and TRBJ1-4, with no clear D. The germline V gene has CDR1 MNHEY and CDR2 SMNVEV (reference sequence). V was shortened by 3 bases and J by 3 bases, with 8 bases between the two germline ends. This CDR3 comprises 14 residues.

The V gene is TRBV30, the J gene TRBJ1-2; D may be TRBD1 (5 bases). The CDR3 is made up of 11 amino acids. V gave up 5 bases and J gave up 8 bases, with 12 bases separating them. The germline gives CDR1 GTSNPN, CDR2 SVGIG (reference sequence). CDR3 bases: TGTGCCTGGGGCGGGGGAAGGGGCTACACCTTC. Its protein product is CAWGGGRGYTF.

The V call is TRBV6-1, the J call TRBJ1-5; the D gene is possibly TRBD2 (5 bases). The J call is uncertain, as TRBJ2-3 better fits the DNA end. The CDR3 contains 16 residues. Germline CDR1 MNHNS, CDR2 SASEGT. The CDR3 here is CASSEARGYSNQPQYF. The CDR3 coding sequence is TGTGCCAGCAGTGAAGCTCGGGGATATAGCAATCAGCCCCAGTATTTT.

The table lists this clonotype with a few counts. The chain combines TRBV20-1 with TRBJ1-2; possibly TRBD1 for D (6 bases). Germline CDR1 is DFQATT and CDR2 is SNEGSKA (reference sequence). Deletions cut 5 bases from V and 7 bases from J, with 23 bases between. This CDR3 region has 15 residues. The CDR3 nucleotides are TGCAGTGCTCCGGTAGCGACAGGAACTGGCTTTGGCTACACCTTC. It specifies CSAPVATGTGFGYTF.

V is TRBV11-3 and J is TRBJ2-5, with TRBD1 matching over 8 bases. The V and J ends lost 1 base and 11 bases, in that order; junction bases with no gene match: 12. The CDR3 extends over 15 amino acids. CDR1 and CDR2 from the germline V gene are SGHNT and YENEEA. Here the CDR3 DNA reads TGTGCCAGCAGCTTAGTGCAGGGGGCCTACAATGAGCAGTACTTC. It translates to CASSLVQGAYNEQYF.

Many counts were recorded for this clonotype. V gene TRBV1 combines with J gene TRBJ2-7; the DNA was not used to check the table's D call, TRBD1. TRBV1 is annotated as a pseudogene. The CDR3 is made up of 12 amino acids. The CDR3 spells CTSSLQGVEQYF. CDR3 coding DNA: TGCACCAGCAGCCTTCAGGGGGTCGAGCAGTACTTC.

This rearrangement joins TRBV5-1 to TRBJ2-7, with 7 bases fitting TRBD1. In germline, CDR1 is SGHRS, CDR2 YFSETQ. CDR3 length: 17 residues. Trimming removed 4 bases from V and 7 bases from J; junction bases left unmatched: 20. The CDR3 is CASSLLRTGPRVGEQYF. CDR3 DNA sequence: TGCGCCAGCAGCCTTCTTCGGACAGGCCCCCGGGTGGGTGAGCAGTACTTC.

The sample holds many counts of this clonotype. The chain recombines TRBV20-1 with TRBJ2-7; D uncertain. The CDR3 has 11 residues. Germline V gene sequence: CDR1 DFQATT, CDR2 SNEGSKA (reference sequence). Trimming removed 7 bases from V and 4 bases from J, with 11 bases in between. The CDR3 here is CSVGSRYEQYF. In DNA form, the CDR3 reads TGCAGTGTTGGCAGTAGGTACGAGCAGTACTTC.

This clonotype was counted only a few times. V and J are TRBV30 and TRBJ2-1; no definite D call. Trimming removed 1 base at V and 8 bases at J, with 15 bases between. Per the germline V gene, CDR1 is GTSNPN and CDR2 is SVGIG (reference sequence). The CDR3 is made up of 14 amino acids. The DNA for the CDR3 is TGTGCCTGGAGTGAAGTAGTGGTGTTTGATGAGCAGTTCTTC. Translation: CAWSEVVVFDEQFF.

This clonotype has a count of ten or more. This chain connects TRBV28 to TRBJ2-7, with a weak D call TRBD1 (6 bases). CDR3 length equals 11 residues. V shed 4 bases and J shed 8 bases, with 9 bases lying between them. Germline CDR1 is MDHEN and CDR2 is SYDVKM. CDR3 amino acids: CASSSTGKQYF. The CDR3 bases are TGTGCCAGCAGTTCAACAGGGAAGCAGTACTTC.

This clonotype was observed at least ten times. This chain links TRBV6-6 with TRBJ1-5; D unclear. Trimming took off 0 bases at V and 5 bases at J, with 8 bases between the two ends. CDR3 length: 14 amino acids. Germline CDR1 reads MNHNY; CDR2 reads SVGAGI (reference sequence). The CDR3 here is CASSYSTADQPQHF. The CDR3 nucleotides read TGTGCCAGCAGTTACTCCACTGCGGATCAGCCCCAGCATTTT.

As concerns this clonotype: A clone one base away is much larger, so this may be a read error. In nucleotides, the CDR3 is TGCGCCAGCAGTGAGCAGGGTCACTACAATGAGCAGTACTTC. Its protein product is CASSEQGHYNEQYF. The rearrangement uses TRBV10-2 and TRBJ2-4, with TRBD1 as a possible D gene (5 bases). Trimming stripped 2 bases from V and 13 bases from J, with 18 bases between. CDR1 is WSHSY, CDR2 SAAADI, per germline. This CDR3 contains 14 residues.

This chain joins TRBV3-1 and TRBJ2-7; D is undetermined. With 2 bases removed from V and 3 bases from J, the gap between germline ends came to 14 bases. Germline V lookup: CDR1 LGHDT, CDR2 YNNKEL (reference sequence). The CDR3 is 15 amino acids. For the CDR3, the DNA is TGTGCCAGCAGCCAATCCGGGCCCAAACGCTACGAGCAGTACTTC. It encodes CASSQSGPKRYEQYF.

This clonotype came up many times. This chain connects TRBV7-2 to TRBJ2-3; possible D gene TRBD2, 5 bases. The V and J ends lost 2 bases and 8 bases respectively, with 8 bases between them. The V gene's germline CDR1 is SGHTA and CDR2 FQGNSA. The length of the CDR3 is 12 residues. CDR3 in DNA: TGTGCCAGCAGCTTATCCGAGGGTACGCAGTATTTT. Its translation is CASSLSEGTQYF.

V gene TRBV7-9 combines with J gene TRBJ2-4; weak D call: TRBD2 (6 bases). Matching the DNA end better, TRBJ2-7 makes the J call doubtful. Germline V gene lookup returns CDR1 SEHNR and CDR2 FQNEAQ (reference sequence). CDR3 size: 15 residues. The CDR3 sequence is CASSPPVVSGDEQYF. The DNA of the CDR3 is TGTGCCAGCAGCCCCCCGGTCGTGTCGGGAGACGAGCAGTACTTC.

In regard to this clonotype: A much larger clone lies one base from this, so it may be a read error. The chain carries TRBV28 and TRBJ2-5, with 7 bases fitting TRBD2. The CDR3 has 13 amino acids. The V gene's germline CDR1 is MDHEN and CDR2 SYDVKM. DNA for the CDR3: TGTGCCAGCAGGCCAGCGGGGTCCCCCGAGCAGTCCTTC. Encoded protein: CASRPAGSPEQSF.

This sequence joins TRBV5-1 and TRBJ2-5; TRBD2 agrees at 11 bases. The germline V gene encodes CDR1 SGHRS and CDR2 YFSETQ. The ends lost 0 bases at V and 11 bases at J; junction bases unmatched: 15. This CDR3 comprises 17 residues. The CDR3 loop reads CASSLESGASGGYVQYF. Written as DNA, the CDR3 is TGCGCCAGCAGCTTGGAATCTGGTGCTAGCGGGGGGTATGTGCAGTACTTC.

This clonotype appeared many times. The rearrangement uses TRBV4-2 and TRBJ2-7; 10 bases map to TRBD2. Losses at the gene ends were 1 base for V and 0 bases for J; bases not matched to a gene: 6. This CDR3 has 17 amino acids. Germline V lookup: CDR1 LGHNA, CDR2 YNFKEQ. In nucleotides, the CDR3 is TGTGCCAGCAGCCAAGGAGAGCGGGGGGGCTCCTCCTACGAGCAGTACTTC. It is translated as CASSQGERGGSSYEQYF.

This chain links TRBV2 with TRBJ2-3; the match to TRBD2 covers 11 bases. The CDR3 is 15 residues long. Germline values: CDR1 SNHLY, CDR2 FYNNEI. V gave up 8 bases and J gave up 3 bases; unmatched junction bases: 7. The CDR3 protein is CASAAGTSGTDTQYF. DNA for the CDR3: TGTGCCAGCGCCGCCGGGACTAGCGGTACAGATACGCAGTATTTT.

This rearrangement joins TRBV7-2 to TRBJ1-2; D is undetermined. V was clipped by 2 bases and J by 4 bases, with 8 bases between them. Germline values: CDR1 SGHTA, CDR2 FQGNSA. The CDR3 spans 13 residues. CDR3 sequence reads: CASSLFDVYGYTF. CDR3 in DNA: TGTGCCAGCAGCTTATTTGACGTCTATGGCTACACCTTC.

The table lists this clonotype with a few counts. The CDR3 DNA is TGCAGTGCCCTGACGGCGGGGGATGAGCAGTTCTTC. The encoded protein is CSALTAGDEQFF. The V and J genes are TRBV20-1 and TRBJ2-1; 7 bases agree with TRBD2. Germline lookup yields CDR1 DFQATT and CDR2 SNEGSKA (reference sequence). V lost 6 bases, J lost 8 bases, and 7 bases stayed unmatched. CDR3 size: 12 residues.

The chain has TRBV20-1 and TRBJ2-5, with a tentative D call TRBD1 (6 bases). Germline assignment: CDR1 DFQATT and CDR2 SNEGSKA (reference sequence). The V gene lost 8 bases and the J gene lost 0 bases, with 13 bases spanning the gap. The CDR3 runs to 13 residues. The CDR3 coding sequence is TGCAGTCATTCCTCAGGGGACCAAGAGACCCAGTACTTC. Translating gives CSHSSGDQETQYF.

With regard to this clonotype: A much larger clone differs from this one at a single base, so this may be a read error. The chain uses TRBV20-1 and TRBJ2-4, with TRBD2 as a possible D gene (6 bases). The ends were cut back, 3 bases at V and 3 bases at J, with 9 bases in the middle. Germline loops: CDR1 DFQATT, CDR2 SNEGSKA (reference sequence). The CDR3 loop spans 13 amino acids. The CDR3 region is CSASWGVKNIQYF. The CDR3 DNA sequence: TGCAGTGCTAGCTGGGGGGTCAAAAACATTCAGTACTTC.

With respect to this clonotype: Since a much larger clone is just one base distant, this may be a read error. The chain joins TRBV20-1 to TRBJ2-1, with 10 bases lining up with TRBD2. The CDR3 runs to 15 residues. CDR1 is DFQATT and CDR2 is SNEGSKA in the germline V gene (reference sequence). The CDR3 region is CSAGDGLAGDSEQFF. As DNA, the CDR3 is TGCAGTGCTGGAGATGGTCTAGCGGGAGACTCCGAGCAGTTCTTC.

This clonotype was recorded many times. The genes are TRBV6-4 and TRBJ2-7; 14 nucleotides line up with TRBD2. The CDR3 is made up of 15 amino acids. V was pared by 6 bases and J by 3 bases, with 4 bases of the junction left unmatched. Looked up from germline, CDR1 is MRHNA and CDR2 is SNTAGT. The CDR3 DNA reads TGTGCCAGCAGGGGGACTAGCGGGGGCTTCTACGAGCAGTACTTC. It encodes CASRGTSGGFYEQYF.

The V call is TRBV6-4, the J call TRBJ2-3; 7 bases match TRBD2. CDR1 and CDR2 (germline): MRHNA, SNTAGT. This CDR3 region has 13 residues. Trimming cost V 5 bases and J 5 bases; bases outside gene matches: 4. The CDR3 reads CASSRGSRDTQYF. CDR3 nucleotides: TGTGCCAGCAGTCGCGGGAGTAGAGATACGCAGTATTTT.

This clonotype was found a few times. The chain has TRBV4-1 and TRBJ2-1; 14 bases are shared with TRBD2. J was trimmed by 10 bases and V by 1 base; bases with no gene match: 9. The CDR3 runs 17 residues. The germline gives CDR1 MGHRA, CDR2 YSYEKL. The CDR3 reads CASSQVDPRLAGGEQFF. The CDR3 DNA is TGCGCCAGCAGCCAAGTCGATCCCCGACTAGCGGGGGGGGAGCAGTTCTTC.

This clonotype was counted only a few times. The chain combines TRBV14 with TRBJ2-7; no definite D call. Germline CDR1 is SGHDN and CDR2 is FVKESK. Trimming shortened V by 1 base and J by 10 bases, and 11 bases separated the two germline ends. The CDR3 length is 12 residues. Here the CDR3 DNA reads TGTGCCAGCAGCCAAGTCAATCCTACCCAGTACTTC. This codes for CASSQVNPTQYF.